A single sample is the source of the 22 T cell receptor beta chains below, sequenced in a study of T cells after yellow fever vaccination. TCRdb reprocessed the 5' RACE reads with MiXCR, giving one entry per CDR3 protein. The table has more than 200,000 distinct CDR3 sequences, about 3.5% seen once. The source material was PBMCs, sampled 15 days after the yellow fever booster vaccination. The source of these receptors is a man aged 18 to 35 who received the YFV17D yellow fever vaccine.

This clonotype was seen ten or more times. The chain uses TRBV6-5 and TRBJ1-2; D gene uncertain. This CDR3 has 13 amino acids. Trimming shortened V by 6 bases and J by 4 bases, and 12 bases separated the two germline ends. Germline V gene sequence: CDR1 MNHEY, CDR2 SVGAGI. The CDR3 spells CASSQTGGYGYTF. The CDR3, as DNA: TGTGCCAGCAGCCAGACCGGCGGCTATGGCTACACCTTC.

This clonotype was seen at least ten times. The chain has TRBV12-3 or TRBV12-4 and TRBJ1-4; perhaps TRBD1 as D (5 bases). The CDR3 loop spans 14 amino acids. Trimming removed 6 bases at V and 10 bases at J, with 18 bases between. CDR3 nucleotide sequence: TGTGCCAGCAGCCTAGGGGCTTCTAGTAGAAAACTGTTTTTT. Residues: CASSLGASSRKLFF.

This clonotype was recorded at least ten times. The V call is TRBV6-5, the J call TRBJ2-7, with D perhaps TRBD2 (5 bases). CDR3 size: 18 residues. V lost 2 bases to trimming and J lost 1 base, with 21 bases between them. In germline, CDR1 is MNHEY, CDR2 SVGAGI. Here the CDR3 reads CASSYSGFPSGVSYEQYF. CDR3 DNA sequence: TGTGCCAGCAGTTACAGTGGGTTTCCCAGCGGAGTTTCCTACGAGCAGTACTTC.

This clonotype showed up many times. The chain couples TRBV6-2 or TRBV6-3 to TRBJ2-5, with D possibly being TRBD2 (5 bases). CDR1 is MNHEY, CDR2 SVGEGT, per germline. This CDR3 contains 11 residues. V lost 11 bases, J lost 5 bases, and 12 bases lay in between. The CDR3 loop is CAVREAETQYF. The DNA for the CDR3 is TGTGCCGTCCGGGAAGCGGAGACCCAGTACTTC.

This clonotype was counted many times. The rearrangement links TRBV4-3 to TRBJ2-3, with D possibly being TRBD2 (5 bases). CDR3 length: 18 residues. CDR1 is LGHNA and CDR2 is YSLEER in the germline V gene. The V end was cut by 0 bases, the J end by 0 bases, with 16 bases between. The DNA for the CDR3 is TGCGCCAGCAGCCAAGATTCGTGGGGAGACGCTAGCACAGATACGCAGTATTTT. Its protein is CASSQDSWGDASTDTQYF.

The sample holds many counts of this clonotype. V gene TRBV6-5 combines with J gene TRBJ2-3; D might be TRBD1 (6 bases). The CDR3 has 13 residues. V was trimmed by 5 bases and J by 10 bases, leaving 16 bases between them. Germline V gene lookup returns CDR1 MNHEY and CDR2 SVGAGI. CDR3 in amino acids: CASSRDTSLPQYF. The CDR3 DNA sequence: TGTGCCAGCAGTAGGGACACCTCTCTTCCGCAGTATTTT.

There are a few counts of this clonotype. This CDR3 is CASSQFQSPAGPEQYF. The CDR3 DNA follows: TGCGCCAGCAGTCAATTTCAATCACCAGCGGGTCCCGAGCAGTACTTC. The chain recombines TRBV23-1 with TRBJ2-7; tentative D call: TRBD2 (6 bases). TRBV23-1 is marked as an open reading frame, function uncertain. This CDR3 has 16 residues. The ends were cut back, 1 base at V and 6 bases at J, with 19 bases in the middle.

This clonotype was detected ten times or more. The chain combines TRBV10-2 with TRBJ1-1; D is undetermined. The CDR3 covers 14 residues. From germline, CDR1 is WSHSY and CDR2 SAAADI. V was trimmed by 7 bases and J by 2 bases, leaving 14 bases between them. CDR3 in amino acids: CASKAWEVNTEAFF. The CDR3 DNA reads TGCGCCAGCAAGGCGTGGGAGGTAAACACTGAAGCTTTCTTT.

This clonotype was counted many times. The chain combines TRBV15 with TRBJ2-3; D is uncertain. The CDR3 loop spans 15 amino acids. Per germline, CDR1 LNHNV and CDR2 YYDKDF (reference sequence). Trimming shortened V by 0 bases and J by 6 bases, and 13 bases separated the two germline ends. The CDR3 region is CATSREPRARDTQYF. Written as DNA, the CDR3 is TGTGCCACCAGCAGAGAACCCCGGGCGCGGGATACGCAGTATTTT. The variable domain in full, with the rest retrieved from reference TRBV15 and TRBJ2-3, is DAMVIQNPRYQVTQFGKPVTLSCSQTLNHNVMYWYQQKSSQAPKLLFHYYDKDFNNEADTPDNFQSRRPNTSFCFLDIRSPGLGDTAMYLCATSREPRARDTQYFGPGTRLTVL.

Ten or more counts support this clonotype. This chain joins TRBV14 and TRBJ2-5; 7 bases match TRBD1. CDR1 and CDR2 from the germline V gene are SGHDN and FVKESK. The CDR3 totals 18 residues. The V segment lost 6 bases and the J segment 2 bases; nucleotides outside the gene matches: 18. CDR3 sequence reads: CASSPDRVGLYNQETQYF. The CDR3 DNA reads TGTGCCAGCAGTCCTGACAGGGTTGGTCTTTATAATCAAGAGACCCAGTACTTC.

Ten or more counts support this clonotype. This sequence joins TRBV10-2 and TRBJ2-3, with 9 bases identical to TRBD2. The CDR3 is made up of 14 amino acids. Germline CDR1 reads WSHSY; CDR2 reads SAAADI. V lost 5 bases to trimming and J lost 1 base; unmatched junction nucleotides: 1. The CDR3 nucleotides are TGCGCCAGCAGTCAGCGGGGGGGCACAGATACGCAGTATTTT. This gives the protein CASSQRGGTDTQYF.

Concerning this clonotype itself: An end of the junction does not agree with germline; a read error may underlie this. The chain employs TRBV4-1 and TRBJ2-2, with 8 bases that match TRBD2. The CDR3 totals 17 residues. Germline values: CDR1 MGHRA, CDR2 YSYEKL. The CDR3 is CASSQIGRGVNAGELFF. As DNA, the CDR3 is TGCGCCAGCAGCCAAATTGGGCGGGGGGTGAACGCCGGGGAGCTGTTTTTT.

This clonotype was detected many times. The genes are TRBV7-3 and TRBJ1-2; D is perhaps TRBD1 (5 bases). This CDR3 comprises 13 residues. V was trimmed by 1 base and J by 8 bases, leaving 11 bases between them. The germline gives CDR1 SGHTA, CDR2 FQGTGA. The CDR3 reads CASSLRGVEGYTF. The CDR3 nucleotides read TGTGCCAGCAGCTTAAGAGGGGTTGAAGGCTACACCTTC.

This clonotype was seen repeatedly, ten times or more. V usage is TRBV7-9 and J usage is TRBJ2-6, with unresolved D. The CDR3 extends over 16 amino acids. The V gene's germline CDR1 is SEHNR and CDR2 FQNEAQ (reference sequence). Trimming cost V 0 bases and J 2 bases, with 8 bases left between them. CDR3 in amino acids: CASSLALAPGANVLTF. The CDR3 DNA sequence: TGTGCCAGCAGCTTAGCTCTTGCACCTGGGGCCAACGTCCTGACTTTC.

This clonotype appeared once. The chain recombines TRBV20-1 with TRBJ2-1, with 9 bases matching TRBD2. The CDR3 has 15 residues. V trimming: 6 bases; J trimming: 7 bases; junction bases outside the gene matches: 13. The germline CDR1 and CDR2 sequences are DFQATT and SNEGSKA (reference sequence). DNA of the CDR3: TGCAGTGCGAAAGGGAATGGCGGGAGGGCAAATGAGCAGTTCTTC. This translates into CSAKGNGGRANEQFF.

This clonotype appeared many times. The chain recombines TRBV5-1 with TRBJ2-5, with D unresolved. CDR1 is SGHRS, CDR2 YFSETQ, per germline. V lost 1 base and J lost 3, with 19 bases in between. The CDR3 runs 17 residues. In DNA, the CDR3 is TGCGCCAGCAGCTTGAATCCGGGTCCCCGTCGGGAAGAGACCCAGTACTTC. Translation gives CASSLNPGPRREETQYF.

This clonotype was detected ten times or more. The rearrangement uses TRBV6-2 or TRBV6-3 and TRBJ2-4; 7 bases line up with TRBD1. The CDR3 covers 14 residues. V was pared by 5 bases and J by 9 bases, with 10 bases of the junction left unmatched. Germline CDR1 and CDR2: MNHEY and SVGEGT. DNA of the CDR3: TGTGCCAGCAGTAAGACAGGGTTTTTCGGCATTCAGTACTTC. This encodes CASSKTGFFGIQYF.

There are many counts of this clonotype. The chain links TRBV7-6 to TRBJ1-6, with 11 nucleotides matching TRBD1. V was pared by 3 bases and J by 9 bases, with 4 bases of the junction left unmatched. The CDR3 covers 15 residues. From germline, CDR1 is SGHVS and CDR2 FNYEAQ. The CDR3 protein is CASSLGTGGFSPLHF. In nucleotides, the CDR3 is TGTGCCAGCAGCTTGGGGACAGGGGGTTTTTCACCCCTCCACTTT.

In this sample, this clonotype turned up many times. This sequence joins TRBV20-1 and TRBJ2-1; D remains unclear. Germline V gene data show CDR1 as DFQATT and CDR2 as SNEGSKA (reference sequence). V lost 5 bases to trimming and J lost 3 bases, with 11 bases between them. CDR3 length: 13 amino acids. CDR3 sequence reads: CSAGRVNYNEQFF. The CDR3 nucleotides read TGCAGTGCTGGTCGGGTAAACTACAATGAGCAGTTCTTC.

This clonotype was counted ten times or more. The genes are TRBV29-1 and TRBJ1-1, with D uncertain. This CDR3 has 12 residues. The germline V gene encodes CDR1 SQVTM and CDR2 ANQGSEA. With 7 bases removed from V and 1 base from J, the gap between germline ends came to 10 bases. CDR3 in DNA: TGCAGCGCTGAGCTAGGGAACACTGAAGCTTTCTTT. This codes for CSAELGNTEAFF.

There are a few counts of this clonotype. The CDR3: CSARDLRGSETQYF. The CDR3 DNA reads TGCAGTGCTAGAGATCTCAGGGGGTCAGAGACCCAGTACTTC. V and J are TRBV20-1 and TRBJ2-5; the match to TRBD1 covers 7 bases. Germline CDR1 reads DFQATT; CDR2 reads SNEGSKA (reference sequence). V gave up 0 bases and J gave up 4 bases; unmatched junction bases: 5. CDR3 length: 14 amino acids.

This clonotype was recorded at least ten times. The V gene is TRBV7-8, the J gene TRBJ2-7; 8 positions match TRBD1. Germline assignment: CDR1 SGHVS and CDR2 FQNEAQ. The CDR3 totals 13 residues. Trimming removed 4 bases from V and 6 bases from J; junction bases left unmatched: 5. The CDR3 DNA reads TGTGCCAGCAGCTACAATGACAGGGGCGAGCAGTACTTC. Translation: CASSYNDRGEQYF.